This T cell receptor (beta chain) was found in a study of blood T cells in healthy people across ages. Study observations and caveats: Naive CD4+ cell counts and diversity both ran higher in long-lived than in aged donors. Using unsorted PBMCs precluded a conclusive naive versus antigen-experienced comparison.

For the second PCR, which ran for roughly 7 to 11 cycles, a sample-barcoded 5' primer and a J-beta primer mix were used. All cDNA molecules were each tagged by a template-switch adaptor with 12 random nucleotides. TCRdb analysed the 5' RACE reads with MiXCR anew, one entry per CDR3 protein. The data contain 650,000 to 1,000,000 distinct CDR3 sequences, 35% to 40% of them seen just once; the ten biggest clones take up under 15%. This clonotype was counted a few times. The antigen remains unidentified. V lost 1 base and J 3 bases, leaving 8 bases between the germline ends. Germline CDR1 is MNHNS and CDR2 is SASEGT. The CDR3 is made up of 14 amino acids.

Sequenced: blood. The chain carries TRBV6-1 and TRBJ2-3, with D hard to call. The sequence came from a man between 18 and 29 years old in good health. The chain's CDR3 is CASSEGPVTDTQYF. DNA for the CDR3: TGTGCCAGCAGTGAAGGCCCCGTGACAGATACGCAGTATTTT.